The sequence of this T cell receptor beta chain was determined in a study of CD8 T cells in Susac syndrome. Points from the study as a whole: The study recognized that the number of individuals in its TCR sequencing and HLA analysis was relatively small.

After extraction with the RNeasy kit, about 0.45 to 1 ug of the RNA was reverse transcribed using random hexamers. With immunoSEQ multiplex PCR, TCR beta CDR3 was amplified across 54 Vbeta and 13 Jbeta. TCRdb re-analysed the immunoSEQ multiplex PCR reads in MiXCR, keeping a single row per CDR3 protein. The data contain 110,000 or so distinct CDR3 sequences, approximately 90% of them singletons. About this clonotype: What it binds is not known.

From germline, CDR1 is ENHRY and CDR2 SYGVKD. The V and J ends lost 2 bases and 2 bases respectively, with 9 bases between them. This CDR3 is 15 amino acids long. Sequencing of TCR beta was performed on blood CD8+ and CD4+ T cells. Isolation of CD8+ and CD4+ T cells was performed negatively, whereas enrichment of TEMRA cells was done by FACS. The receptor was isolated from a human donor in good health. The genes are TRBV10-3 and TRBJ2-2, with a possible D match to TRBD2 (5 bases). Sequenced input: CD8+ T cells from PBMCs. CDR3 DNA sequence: TGTGCCATCAGTGAGAAGAGGGCTAACACCGGGGAGCTGTTTTTT. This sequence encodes CAISEKRANTGELFF.